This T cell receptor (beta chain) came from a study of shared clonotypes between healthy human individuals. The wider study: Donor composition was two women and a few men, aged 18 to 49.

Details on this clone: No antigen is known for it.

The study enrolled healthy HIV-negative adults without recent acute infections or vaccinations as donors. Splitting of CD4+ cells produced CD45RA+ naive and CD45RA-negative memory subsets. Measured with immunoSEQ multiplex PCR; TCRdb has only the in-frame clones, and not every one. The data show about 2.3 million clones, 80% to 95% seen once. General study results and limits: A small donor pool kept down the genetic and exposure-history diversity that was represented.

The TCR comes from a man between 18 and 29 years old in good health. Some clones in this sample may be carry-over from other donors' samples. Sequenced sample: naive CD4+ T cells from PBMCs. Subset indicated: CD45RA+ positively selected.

DNA of the CDR3: TGCGCCAGCAGCGGGGGTAGGGCCGGTCAGCCCCAGCATTTT. This gives the protein CASSGGRAGQPQHF. The chain couples TRBV5-1 to TRBJ1-5; a possible D gene is TRBD1 (5 bases). The CDR3 totals 14 residues. V was cut by 4 bases and J by 6 bases, with 14 bases left in between. Germline V gene sequence: CDR1 SGHRS, CDR2 YFSETQ.